This T cell receptor (beta chain) is from a study of T cells after yellow fever vaccination. Study details: Preparation of fractions with low cell numbers was performed using SMART-Seq v4 Ultra Low Input.

Study-wide points: A small share of clonotypes appeared in both CD4 and CD8 compartments.

Germline assignment: CDR1 LNHNV and CDR2 YYDKDF (reference sequence). CDR3 length: 15 residues. V lost 0 bases to trimming and J lost 5 bases, with 11 bases between them. Comments on this clonotype: A much larger clonotype is one base distant, so this may be a read error.

By 5'RACE template switching, TCR cDNA was produced, with a universal primer site and UMIs added in the process. Using its own MiXCR run on the 5' RACE reads, TCRdb lists one record per CDR3 protein. The sample comprises under 50,000 distinct CDR3 sequences, 5.5% to 7.5% of which are singletons, and 8% to 13% rests with the top ten. The TCR sequence derives from a man aged 25 to 40 who received the YFV17D yellow fever vaccine. The chain recombines TRBV15 with TRBJ1-5; D unclear. The sequencing here drew on PBMCs, either bulk or a sorted T-cell subset (CD4+, CD8+, memory, or dextramer-sorted; not recorded which), taken 45 days after the yellow fever booster vaccination. CDR3 coding DNA: TGTGCCACCAGCAGAGATGGGTCGGTGTATCAGCCCCAGCATTTT. Its protein is CATSRDGSVYQPQHF.